The entry below gives a single T cell receptor beta chain sequence along with its context. CDR3 length equals 14 residues. CDR1 is SGHAT, CDR2 FQNNGV, per germline. V was clipped by 7 bases and J by 7 bases, with 14 bases between them. This sample stems from a study of CD8+ T cells in alopecia areata. cDNA prepared by RNA extraction and subsequent reverse transcription served as the template for sequencing. Some clones are missing from TCRdb's copy, which holds only in-frame ones; the method was immunoSEQ multiplex PCR. Of around 140,000 clones in the sample, around 86% are singletons; the top ten hold about 16%. Alopecia areata patients gave lesional scalp punch biopsies and peripheral blood samples.

This sample comprised CD8+ T cells sorted from blood, obtained at week 0. The chain combines TRBV11-2 with TRBJ1-6; D uncertain. The receptor's source is a human donor with alopecia areata. CDR3 region: CASNLGLGNSPLHF. The DNA for the CDR3 is TGTGCCAGCAACTTGGGCCTGGGCAATTCACCCCTCCACTTT.